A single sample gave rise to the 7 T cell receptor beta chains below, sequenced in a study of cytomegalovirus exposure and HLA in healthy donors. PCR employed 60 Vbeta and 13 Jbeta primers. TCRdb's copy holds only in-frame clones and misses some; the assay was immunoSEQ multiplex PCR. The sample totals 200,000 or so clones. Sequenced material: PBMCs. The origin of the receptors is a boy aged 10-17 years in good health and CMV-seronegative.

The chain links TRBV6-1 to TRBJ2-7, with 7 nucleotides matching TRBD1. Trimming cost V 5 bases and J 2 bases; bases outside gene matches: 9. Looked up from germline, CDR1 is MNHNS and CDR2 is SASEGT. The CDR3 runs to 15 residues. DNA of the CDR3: TGTGCCAGCAGTCTAGTCACAGGGGCAACCTACGAGCAGTACTTC. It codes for CASSLVTGATYEQYF.

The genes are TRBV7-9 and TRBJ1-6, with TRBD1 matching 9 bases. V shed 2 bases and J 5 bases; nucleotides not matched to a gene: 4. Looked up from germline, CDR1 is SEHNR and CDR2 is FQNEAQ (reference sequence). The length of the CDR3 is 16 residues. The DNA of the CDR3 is TGTGCCAGCAGCTTACCTACAGGGGGCGATAATTCACCCCTCCACTTT. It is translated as CASSLPTGGDNSPLHF.

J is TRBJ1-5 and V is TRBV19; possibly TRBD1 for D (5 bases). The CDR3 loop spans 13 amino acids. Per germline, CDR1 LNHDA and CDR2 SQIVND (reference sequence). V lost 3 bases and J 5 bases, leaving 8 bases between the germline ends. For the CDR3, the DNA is TGTGCCAGTAGTATCTCCAGGGATCAGCCCCAGCATTTT. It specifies CASSISRDQPQHF. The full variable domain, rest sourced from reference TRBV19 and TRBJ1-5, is DGGITQSPKYLFRKEGQNVTLSCEQNLNHDAMYWYRQDPGQGLRLIYYSQIVNDFQKGDIAEGYSVSREKKESFPLTVTSAQKNPTAFYLCASSISRDQPQHFGDGTRLSIL.

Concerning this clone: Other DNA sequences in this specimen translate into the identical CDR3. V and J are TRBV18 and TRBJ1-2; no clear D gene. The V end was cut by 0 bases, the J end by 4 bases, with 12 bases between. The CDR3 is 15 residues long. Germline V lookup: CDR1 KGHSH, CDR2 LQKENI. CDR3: CASSPPSAEGYGYTF. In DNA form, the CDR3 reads TGTGCCAGCTCACCACCGTCCGCCGAGGGCTATGGCTACACCTTC.

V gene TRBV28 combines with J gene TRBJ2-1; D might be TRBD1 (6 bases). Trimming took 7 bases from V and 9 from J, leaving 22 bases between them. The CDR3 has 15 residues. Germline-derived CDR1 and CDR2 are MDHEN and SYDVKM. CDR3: CASTPTLLVQGEQFF. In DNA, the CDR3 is TGTGCCAGCACCCCAACCTTGCTAGTACAGGGTGAGCAGTTCTTC.

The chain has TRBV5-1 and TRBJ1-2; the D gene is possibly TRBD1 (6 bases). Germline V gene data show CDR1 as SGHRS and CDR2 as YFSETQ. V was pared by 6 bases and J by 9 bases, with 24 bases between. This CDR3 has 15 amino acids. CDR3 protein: CASTLGGQGPGSYTF. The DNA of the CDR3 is TGCGCCAGCACCCTGGGGGGGCAGGGGCCAGGCAGCTACACCTTC.

The CDR3 DNA reads as TGTGCCAGCAGCACCCGACTAGCGGGGAACACCGGGGAGCTGTTTTTT. Protein sequence: CASSTRLAGNTGELFF. The chain links TRBV9 to TRBJ2-2, with 10 bases matching TRBD2. Looked up from germline, CDR1 is SGDLS and CDR2 is YYNGEE. The junction had 4 bases not matched to a gene; V was cut back by 4 bases and J by 1 base. This CDR3 region has 16 residues.